These 2 T cell receptor beta chains share one sample of origin, sequenced in a study of T cells expressing NK-cell markers. TCRdb re-called the 5' RACE reads and gives one entry per CDR3 protein, without DNA. The sample totals about 260,000 distinct CDR3 sequences. The sequencing input was blood T cells: a sorted CD56 or NKG2C T cell subset, CD4+ or CD8+ T cells, or bulk PBMC T cells (not recorded which). The receptor set was obtained from a woman aged 18 to 75 in good health.

The chain has TRBV12-3 or TRBV12-4 and TRBJ2-3; TCRdb lists TRBD1, though no DNA is available to test this call. The CDR3 length is 15 residues. The chain's CDR3 is CASSLLPGPTDTQYF.

Here the CDR3 reads CSAIRGQETQYF. The chain has TRBV20-1 and TRBJ2-5; TCRdb lists TRBD1, though no DNA is available to test this call. Per germline, CDR1 DFQATT and CDR2 SNEGSKA (reference sequence). The CDR3 consists of 12 residues.